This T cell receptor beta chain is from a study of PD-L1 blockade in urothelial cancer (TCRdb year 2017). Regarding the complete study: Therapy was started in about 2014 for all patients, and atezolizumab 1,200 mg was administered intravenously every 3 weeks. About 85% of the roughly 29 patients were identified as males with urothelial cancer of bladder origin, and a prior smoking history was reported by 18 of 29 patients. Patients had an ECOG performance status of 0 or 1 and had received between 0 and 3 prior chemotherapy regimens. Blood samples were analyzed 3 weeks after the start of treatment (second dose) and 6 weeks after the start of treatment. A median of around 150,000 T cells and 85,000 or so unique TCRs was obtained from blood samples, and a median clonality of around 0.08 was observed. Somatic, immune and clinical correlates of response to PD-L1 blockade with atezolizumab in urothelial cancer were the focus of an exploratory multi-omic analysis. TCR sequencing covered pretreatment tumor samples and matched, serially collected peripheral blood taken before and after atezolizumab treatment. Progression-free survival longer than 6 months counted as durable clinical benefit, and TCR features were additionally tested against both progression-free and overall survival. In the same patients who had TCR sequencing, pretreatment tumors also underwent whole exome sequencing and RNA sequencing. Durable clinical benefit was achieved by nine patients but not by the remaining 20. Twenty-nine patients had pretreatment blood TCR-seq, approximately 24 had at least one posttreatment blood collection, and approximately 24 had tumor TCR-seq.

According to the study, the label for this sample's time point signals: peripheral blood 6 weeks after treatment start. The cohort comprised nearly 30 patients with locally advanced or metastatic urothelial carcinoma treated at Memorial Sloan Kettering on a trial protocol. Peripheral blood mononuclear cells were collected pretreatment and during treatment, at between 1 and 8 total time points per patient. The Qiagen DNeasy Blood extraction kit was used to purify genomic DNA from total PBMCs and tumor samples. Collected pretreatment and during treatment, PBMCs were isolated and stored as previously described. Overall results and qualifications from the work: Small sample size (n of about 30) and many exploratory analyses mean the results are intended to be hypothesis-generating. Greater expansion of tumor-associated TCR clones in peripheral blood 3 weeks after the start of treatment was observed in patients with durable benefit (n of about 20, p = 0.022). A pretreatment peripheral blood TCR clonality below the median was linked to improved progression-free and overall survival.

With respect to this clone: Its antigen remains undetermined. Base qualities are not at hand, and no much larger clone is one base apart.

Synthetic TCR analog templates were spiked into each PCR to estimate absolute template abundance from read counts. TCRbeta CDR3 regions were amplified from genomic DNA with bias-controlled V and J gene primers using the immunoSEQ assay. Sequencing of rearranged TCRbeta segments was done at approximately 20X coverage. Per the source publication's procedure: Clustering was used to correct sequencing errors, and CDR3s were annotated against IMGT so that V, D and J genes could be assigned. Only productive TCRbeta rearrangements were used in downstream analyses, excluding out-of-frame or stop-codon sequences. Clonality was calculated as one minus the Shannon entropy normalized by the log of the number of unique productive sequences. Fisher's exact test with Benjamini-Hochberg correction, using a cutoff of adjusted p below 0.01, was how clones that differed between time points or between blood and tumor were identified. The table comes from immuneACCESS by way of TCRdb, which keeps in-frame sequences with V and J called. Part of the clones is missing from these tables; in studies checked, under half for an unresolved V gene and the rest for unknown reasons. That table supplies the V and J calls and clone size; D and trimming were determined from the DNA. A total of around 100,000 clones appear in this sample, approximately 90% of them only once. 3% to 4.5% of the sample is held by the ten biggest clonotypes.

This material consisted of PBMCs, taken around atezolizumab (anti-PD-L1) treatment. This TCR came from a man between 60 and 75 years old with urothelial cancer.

The nucleotides read TGTGCCAGCAGCTTGGCCCCGGGACTAGCGACGGGCACAGATACGCAGTATTTT. Translated, it gives CASSLAPGLATGTDTQYF. The V and J segments used are TRBV5-8 and TRBJ2-3, with 10 central nucleotides matching TRBD2. Ends trimmed: V by 0 bases, J by 1 base; bases unmatched to a gene: 8. The CDR3 covers 18 residues, taking in both the cysteine and the phenylalanine. The DNA shown is the 54-base CDR3, in frame from base 1. CDR1 and CDR2 (SGHTS, YDEGEE) derive from the germline V gene.